These 2 T cell receptor beta chains came from one sample sequenced in a study of blood T cell repertoires in COVID-19. TCRdb's copy holds only in-frame clones and misses some; the assay was immunoSEQ multiplex PCR. The repertoire holds 140,000 or so clones, with around 84% as singletons. Sequencing was carried out using peripheral blood. The receptor source for this set is a human donor in a cohort sampled during active COVID-19.

The rearrangement uses TRBV19 and TRBJ1-5; 7 nucleotides line up with TRBD1. The CDR3 has 18 residues. The germline CDR1 and CDR2 sequences are LNHDA and SQIVND (reference sequence). The junction had 18 bases not matched to a gene; V was cut back by 4 bases and J by 6 bases. CDR3 coding DNA: TGTGCCAGTAGTACGCAAACCCCTCAGAGAGGGGGCAGTCAGCCCCAGCATTTT. Its protein product is CASSTQTPQRGGSQPQHF.

This rearrangement joins TRBV15 to TRBJ2-7, with D unclear. Germline CDR1 LNHNV, CDR2 YYDKDF (reference sequence). The CDR3 consists of 13 residues. The V end lost 1 base, the J end lost 4 bases, and 8 bases lay between the germline ends. CDR3 residues: CATSRVNGYEQYF. In DNA, the CDR3 is TGTGCCACCAGCAGAGTAAACGGGTACGAGCAGTACTTC.